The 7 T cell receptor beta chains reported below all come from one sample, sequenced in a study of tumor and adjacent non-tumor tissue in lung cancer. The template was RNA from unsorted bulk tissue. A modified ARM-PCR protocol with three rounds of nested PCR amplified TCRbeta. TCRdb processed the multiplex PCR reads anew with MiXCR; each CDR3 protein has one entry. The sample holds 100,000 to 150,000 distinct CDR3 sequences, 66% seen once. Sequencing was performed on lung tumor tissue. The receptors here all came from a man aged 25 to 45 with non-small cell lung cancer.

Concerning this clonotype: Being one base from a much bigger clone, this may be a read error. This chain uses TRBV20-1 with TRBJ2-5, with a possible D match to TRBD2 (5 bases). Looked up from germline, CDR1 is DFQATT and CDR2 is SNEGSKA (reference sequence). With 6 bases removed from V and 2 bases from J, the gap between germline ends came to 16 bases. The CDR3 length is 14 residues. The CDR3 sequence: CSAPRALRQETQYF. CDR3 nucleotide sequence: TGCAGTGCCCCGAGGGCCTTACGTCAAGAGACCCAGTACTTC.

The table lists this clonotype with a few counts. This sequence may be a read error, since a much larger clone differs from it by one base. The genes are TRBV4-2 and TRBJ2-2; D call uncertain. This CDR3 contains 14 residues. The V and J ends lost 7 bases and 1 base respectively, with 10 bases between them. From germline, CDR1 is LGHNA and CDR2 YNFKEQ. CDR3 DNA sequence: TGTGCCAGCATATACACTGGGAACACCGGGGAGCTGTTTTTT. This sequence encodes CASIYTGNTGELFF.

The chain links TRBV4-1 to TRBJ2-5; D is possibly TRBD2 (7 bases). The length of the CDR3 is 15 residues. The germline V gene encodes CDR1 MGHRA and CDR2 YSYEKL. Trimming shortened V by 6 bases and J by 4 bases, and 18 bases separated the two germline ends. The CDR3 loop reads CASSQRGGGRETQYF. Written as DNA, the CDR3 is TGCGCCAGCAGTCAAAGGGGGGGGGGAAGAGAGACCCAGTACTTC.

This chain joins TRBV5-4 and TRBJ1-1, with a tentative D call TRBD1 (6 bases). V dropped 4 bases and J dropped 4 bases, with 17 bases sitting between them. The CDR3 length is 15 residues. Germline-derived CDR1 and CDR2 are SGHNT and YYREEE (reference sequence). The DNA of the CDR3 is TGTGCCAGCAGCGCGGGGGGGGGGGCAGGCACTGAAGCTTTCTTT. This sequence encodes CASSAGGGAGTEAFF. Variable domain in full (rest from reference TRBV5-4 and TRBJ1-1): ETGVTQSPTHLIKTRGQQVTLRCSSQSGHNTVSWYQQALGQGPQFIFQYYREEENGRGNFPPRFSGLQFPNYSSELNVNALELDDSALYLCASSAGGGAGTEAFFGQGTRLTVV.

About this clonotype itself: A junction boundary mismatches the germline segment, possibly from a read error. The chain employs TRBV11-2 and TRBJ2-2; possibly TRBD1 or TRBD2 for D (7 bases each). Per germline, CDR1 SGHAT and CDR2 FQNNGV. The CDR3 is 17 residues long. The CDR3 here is CVSSLGGGTANTGELFF. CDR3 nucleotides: TGTGTCAGCAGCTTAGGGGGGGGGACAGCGAACACCGGGGAGCTGTTTTTT.

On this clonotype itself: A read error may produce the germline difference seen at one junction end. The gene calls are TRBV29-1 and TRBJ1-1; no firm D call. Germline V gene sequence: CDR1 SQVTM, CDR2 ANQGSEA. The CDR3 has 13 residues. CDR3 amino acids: CSVSRTANAEAFF. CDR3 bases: TGCAGTGTTTCCCGGACCGCGAACGCTGAAGCTTTCTTT.

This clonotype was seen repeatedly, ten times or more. The CDR3 bases are TGTGCCAGCAGCGGACGACAACATTCACCCCTCCACTTT. Encoded protein: CASSGRQHSPLHF. The chain employs TRBV12-3 or TRBV12-4 and TRBJ1-6; unclear D gene. The CDR3 totals 13 residues. Between the trimmed V and J ends, which lost 6 bases and 8 bases, there was a span of 11 bases.